What follows are 20 T cell receptor beta chains derived from one specimen sequenced in a study of T cells after yellow fever vaccination (dated by TCRdb to about 2019). The library was built by means of 5' RACE. The listed sequencing device is Illumina HiSeq 2500. The raw public reads went through TCRdb reprocessing: fastp at Q25, MiXCR clone calling, in-frame beta chains kept. When rows share a CDR3 protein, they turn into one entry using the most common DNA and genes. The sample table shows 450,000 to 550,000 distinct CDR3 sequences, and about 19% are seen once. The top ten clonotypes cover roughly an eighth of the sample. Explained via the paper, the treatment or condition label denotes: live attenuated yellow fever vaccine strain. This specimen was PBMCs, taken 15 days after the yellow fever booster vaccination. Every receptor here comes from a man aged 25 to 40 who received the YFV17D yellow fever vaccine.

This clonotype was detected only a few times. The CDR3 region has the DNA TGTGCCAGCGGCCCGAGCGCAGGGAGGAACACCGGGGAGCTGTTTTTT. It is translated as CASGPSAGRNTGELFF. This chain connects TRBV5-5 to TRBJ2-2; D possibly matches TRBD1 or TRBD2 (5 bases each). Between the trimmed V and J ends, which lost 7 bases and 1 base, there was a span of 17 bases. CDR1 and CDR2 (germline): SGHKS, YYEKEE (reference sequence). The CDR3 covers 16 residues.

This chain joins TRBV7-8 and TRBJ2-5; 15 nucleotides agree with TRBD2. Germline CDR1 is SGHVS and CDR2 is FQNEAQ. V gave up 5 bases and J gave up 4 bases; unmatched junction bases: 11. The CDR3 covers 18 residues. The CDR3 spells CASSRTGTSGRIGETQYF. The DNA for the CDR3 is TGTGCCAGCAGCCGTACCGGGACTAGCGGGAGGATAGGAGAGACCCAGTACTTC.

This clonotype has just a few counts. The V call is TRBV29-1, the J call TRBJ2-1, with D perhaps matching TRBD2 (6 bases). This CDR3 is 16 amino acids long. V dropped 8 bases and J dropped 0 bases, with 20 bases sitting between them. Per the germline V gene, CDR1 is SQVTM and CDR2 is ANQGSEA. CDR3 amino acids: CSWRATSESSYNEQFF. The DNA for the CDR3 is TGCAGCTGGAGGGCAACTTCCGAGAGCTCCTACAATGAGCAGTTCTTC.

This clonotype was counted only a few times. V and J are TRBV5-1 and TRBJ1-6; 12 nucleotides align to TRBD1. The V segment lost 5 bases and the J segment 6 bases; nucleotides outside the gene matches: 3. The CDR3 is 15 amino acids. The germline V gene encodes CDR1 SGHRS and CDR2 YFSETQ. The CDR3 region is CASRMGQGANSPLHF. In nucleotides, the CDR3 is TGCGCCAGCAGGATGGGACAGGGGGCTAATTCACCCCTCCACTTT. Looking up the rest from reference TRBV5-1 and TRBJ1-6 gives the full variable domain: KAGVTQTPRYLIKTRGQQVTLSCSPISGHRSVSWYQQTPGQGLQFLFEYFSETQRNKGNFPGRFSGRQFSNSRSEMNVSTLELGDSALYLCASRMGQGANSPLHFGNGTRLTVT.

A few counts support this clonotype. The chain recombines TRBV20-1 with TRBJ2-2; weak D call: TRBD2 (5 bases). The CDR3 sequence is 13 residues long. V was clipped by 0 bases and J by 7 bases, with 9 bases between them. Germline V gene lookup returns CDR1 DFQATT and CDR2 SNEGSKA (reference sequence). CDR3 in amino acids: CSARDQEVGELFF. CDR3 bases: TGCAGTGCTAGAGATCAGGAGGTCGGGGAGCTGTTTTTT.

A few counts support this clonotype. The rearrangement joins TRBV15 to TRBJ2-2; D not certain. CDR3 length equals 15 residues. Germline V gene lookup returns CDR1 LNHNV and CDR2 YYDKDF (reference sequence). The germline V and J ends were trimmed by 3 bases and 0 bases, with 8 bases remaining between them. The CDR3 is CATSSSVPNTGELFF. Written as DNA, the CDR3 is TGTGCCACCAGCAGTAGTGTCCCGAACACCGGGGAGCTGTTTTTT.

This clonotype was observed a handful of times. The chain has TRBV6-5 and TRBJ2-5; weak D call: TRBD2 (5 bases). V was pared by 0 bases and J by 6 bases, with 8 bases between. Germline CDR1 is MNHEY and CDR2 is SVGAGI. The CDR3 is 13 amino acids. The CDR3 reads CASSYSGGKTQYF. As DNA, the CDR3 is TGTGCCAGCAGTTACTCTGGAGGAAAGACCCAGTACTTC.

At least ten counts were recorded for this clonotype. CDR3 bases: TGTGCCAGCAGCTCCGGACAGGGACTCCATCAGCCCCAGCATTTT. This codes for CASSSGQGLHQPQHF. The chain combines TRBV6-1 with TRBJ1-5; 8 nucleotides align to TRBD1. The CDR3 spans 15 residues. J gave up 5 bases and V 6 bases, and 9 bases lay outside the gene matches. The V gene's germline CDR1 is MNHNS and CDR2 SASEGT.

The V gene is TRBV20-1, the J gene TRBJ2-4, with TRBD2 identical over 8 bases. Per the germline V gene, CDR1 is DFQATT and CDR2 is SNEGSKA (reference sequence). There are 15 residues in the CDR3. V gave up 0 bases and J gave up 6 bases; unmatched junction bases: 7. In DNA form, the CDR3 reads TGCAGTGCTAGAGAAAGCGGGGGAGGTCGAAACATTCAGTACTTC. It encodes CSARESGGGRNIQYF.

The V and J genes are TRBV18 and TRBJ1-4; maybe TRBD1 (6 bases). The germline V and J ends were trimmed by 8 bases and 7 bases, with 14 bases remaining between them. Germline-derived CDR1 and CDR2 are KGHSH and LQKENI. This CDR3 has 13 amino acids. The CDR3 reads CASHGLGAEKLFF. CDR3 coding DNA: TGTGCCAGCCACGGTCTGGGGGCTGAAAAACTGTTTTTT.

This clonotype has more than one count but fewer than ten. The V call is TRBV29-1, the J call TRBJ2-3, with 14 bases that match TRBD2. This CDR3 has 15 residues. The ends lost 6 bases at V and 4 bases at J; junction bases unmatched: 6. CDR1 and CDR2 (germline): SQVTM, ANQGSEA. The CDR3 DNA reads as TGCAGCGTCAAGGGGACTAGCGGGAGAGCAGATACGCAGTATTTT. Its protein product is CSVKGTSGRADTQYF.

The chain uses TRBV7-9 and TRBJ2-2; D could derive from TRBD1 or TRBD2 (5 bases each). The V gene's germline CDR1 is SEHNR and CDR2 FQNEAQ (reference sequence). V lost 6 bases, J lost 1 base, and 12 bases lay in between. This CDR3 is 15 amino acids long. In DNA form, the CDR3 reads TGTGCCAGCAGTTTGGGACCGCAGAACACCGGGGAGCTGTTTTTT. Translated: CASSLGPQNTGELFF.

The V and J genes are TRBV12-3 or TRBV12-4 and TRBJ2-3; tentatively, D is TRBD2 (5 bases). V lost 6 bases and J lost 0, with 10 bases in between. The CDR3 consists of 14 residues. The CDR3 loop reads CASRIASSTDTQYF. CDR3 DNA: TGTGCCAGCAGAATAGCGTCTAGCACAGATACGCAGTATTTT.

This chain joins TRBV4-3 and TRBJ2-1, with TRBD2 matching over 7 bases. The CDR3 totals 16 residues. Germline-derived CDR1 and CDR2 are LGHNA and YSLEER. V trimming: 0 bases; J trimming: 3 bases; junction bases outside the gene matches: 5. CDR3 DNA: TGCGCCAGCAGCCAAGATGGTGGGACTATCTACAATGAGCAGTTCTTC. Amino acids: CASSQDGGTIYNEQFF.

This clonotype occurred a few times. The chain joins TRBV5-1 to TRBJ2-3; a possible D gene is TRBD2 (5 bases). Per the germline V gene, CDR1 is SGHRS and CDR2 is YFSETQ. The CDR3 has 14 residues. V was pared by 4 bases and J by 0 bases, with 9 bases between. The CDR3 DNA is TGCGCCAGCAGCGGGAGAATCAGCACAGATACGCAGTATTTT. Its translation: CASSGRISTDTQYF.

V usage is TRBV24-1 and J usage is TRBJ2-3; 12 positions agree with TRBD1. V trimming: 3 bases; J trimming: 3 bases; junction bases outside the gene matches: 3. This CDR3 region has 16 residues. The germline V gene encodes CDR1 KGHDR and CDR2 SFDVKD. CDR3 loop: CATSDPGQGATDTQYF. CDR3 nucleotide sequence: TGTGCCACCAGTGATCCGGGACAGGGGGCAACAGATACGCAGTATTTT.

This clonotype showed up just a few times. The J gene is TRBJ2-1, the V gene TRBV20-1; D gene ambiguous. Germline lookup yields CDR1 DFQATT and CDR2 SNEGSKA (reference sequence). This CDR3 region has 14 residues. V shed 0 bases and J shed 0 bases, with 6 bases lying between them. The DNA of the CDR3 is TGCAGTGCTAGAGATCTAAGCTCCTACAATGAGCAGTTCTTC. It codes for CSARDLSSYNEQFF.

The V call is TRBV2, the J call TRBJ2-4; unclear D gene. The CDR3 spans 13 residues. V was cut by 7 bases and J by 9 bases, with 16 bases left in between. Germline CDR1 SNHLY, CDR2 FYNNEI. CDR3: CASTLDWVGIQYF. The CDR3 region has the DNA TGTGCCAGCACCCTAGACTGGGTGGGCATTCAGTACTTC.

The chain recombines TRBV14 with TRBJ2-2; D might be TRBD2 (5 bases). Germline-derived CDR1 and CDR2 are SGHDN and FVKESK. There are 16 residues in the CDR3. Trimming cost V 1 base and J 4 bases, with 13 bases left between them. The CDR3 coding sequence is TGTGCCAGCAGCCAAGTGACCCTACGGGGCACCGGGGAGCTGTTTTTT. Translating gives CASSQVTLRGTGELFF.

The V call is TRBV7-2, the J call TRBJ2-7; D perhaps matches TRBD2 (5 bases). The germline V gene has CDR1 SGHTA and CDR2 FQGNSA. V dropped 4 bases and J dropped 5 bases, with 15 bases sitting between them. The CDR3 totals 14 residues. In DNA form, the CDR3 reads TGTGCCAGCAGCTCCGCGGGCTTTTCCAACGAGCAGTACTTC. Translating gives CASSSAGFSNEQYF.